The 11 T cell receptor beta chains presented below share a single source sample, sequenced in a study of cytomegalovirus exposure and HLA in healthy donors. The repertoire was sequenced with immunoSEQ multiplex PCR; TCRdb's copy has only in-frame clones and lacks some. The table shows about 60,000 clones, with around 96% occurring only once. The sequenced sample was PBMCs. Receptors originate from a man in his late teens or twenties in good health and CMV-seronegative.

This chain uses TRBV28 with TRBJ2-1, with TRBD1 identical over 9 bases. CDR3 length: 15 amino acids. V gave up 6 bases and J gave up 5 bases; unmatched junction bases: 8. Per germline, CDR1 MDHEN and CDR2 SYDVKM. CDR3 region: CASSQPGQGNNEQFF. In nucleotides, the CDR3 is TGTGCCAGCAGCCAACCGGGACAGGGAAACAATGAGCAGTTCTTC.

V gene TRBV4-2 combines with J gene TRBJ2-3, with 12 bases that match TRBD1. The ends lost 4 bases at V and 6 bases at J; junction bases unmatched: 8. Germline assignment: CDR1 LGHNA and CDR2 YNFKEQ. The CDR3 sequence is 16 residues long. The CDR3 DNA sequence: TGTGCCAGCAGCCCCGAGCCGGGACAGGGGGCGGATACGCAGTATTTT. Translated: CASSPEPGQGADTQYF.

In regard to this clone: Germline is not matched at one junction end, which may reflect a read error. Other DNA sequences in the sample encode the same CDR3. The chain uses TRBV18 and TRBJ2-1, with 7 bases matching TRBD2. The V gene's germline CDR1 is KGHSH and CDR2 LQKENI. CDR3 length equals 14 residues. DNA for the CDR3: TGTGCTAGCTCACCACCTACTAGCGTTGGTGAGCAGTTCTTC. Amino acid sequence: CASSPPTSVGEQFF.

V is TRBV27 and J is TRBJ2-1, with TRBD1 as a possible D gene (6 bases). The V gene lost 5 bases and the J gene lost 6 bases, with 14 bases spanning the gap. The CDR3 length is 14 residues. The germline CDR1 and CDR2 sequences are MNHEY and SMNVEV (reference sequence). CDR3 amino acids: CASSGWGPGNEQFF. The CDR3 nucleotides read TGTGCCAGCAGTGGTTGGGGGCCCGGCAATGAGCAGTTCTTC.

The J gene is TRBJ2-2, the V gene TRBV15; tentatively, D is TRBD2 (6 bases). Trimming took 6 bases from V and 2 from J, leaving 13 bases between them. Germline V CDR1 and CDR2: LNHNV, YYDKDF (reference sequence). The CDR3 runs to 15 residues. The chain's CDR3 is CATRAGRTNTGELFF. The CDR3 DNA reads TGTGCCACCAGGGCGGGGCGGACAAACACCGGGGAGCTGTTTTTT.

The chain has TRBV5-1 and TRBJ2-1; D remains ambiguous. Germline V lookup: CDR1 SGHRS, CDR2 YFSETQ. Trimming shortened V by 5 bases and J by 7 bases, and 10 bases separated the two germline ends. The CDR3 has 12 residues. The CDR3 loop reads CASSISLNEQFF. CDR3 DNA sequence: TGCGCCAGCAGTATTAGTCTTAATGAGCAGTTCTTC.

This chain joins TRBV10-3 and TRBJ2-1; TRBD2 agrees at 13 bases. Per the germline V gene, CDR1 is ENHRY and CDR2 is SYGVKD. The CDR3 is 15 residues long. V shed 6 bases and J 5 bases; nucleotides not matched to a gene: 4. The CDR3 reads CAISLLAGGNNEQFF. CDR3 sequence (DNA): TGTGCCATCAGCCTACTAGCGGGGGGGAACAATGAGCAGTTCTTC.

The chain couples TRBV18 to TRBJ2-7, with 8 bases matching TRBD1. CDR3 length: 15 residues. The V gene end was trimmed by 1 base and the J gene end by 6 bases; junction bases not matched to a gene: 8. The V gene's germline CDR1 is KGHSH and CDR2 LQKENI. The CDR3 DNA follows: TGTGCCAGCTCACCACAGAGGACAGGGAGAGCCGAGCAGTACTTC. It encodes CASSPQRTGRAEQYF.

About this clone: The junction differs from germline at one of its ends, possibly a read error. The J gene is TRBJ2-4, the V gene TRBV7-2; 16 bases map to TRBD2. From germline, CDR1 is SGHTA and CDR2 FQGNSA. The CDR3 loop spans 15 amino acids. The CDR3 nucleotides read TGTGCCAGCAGCTCCACCGGGACTAGCGGGAGGGCTCCCGACTTC. Translating gives CASSSTGTSGRAPDF.

The rearrangement links TRBV18 to TRBJ2-2; 7 nucleotides line up with TRBD2. Germline V CDR1 and CDR2: KGHSH, LQKENI. This CDR3 region has 18 residues. Trimming took 8 bases from V and 0 from J; bases not matched to a gene: 15. The CDR3 is CASAEGLAENANTGELFF. CDR3 DNA sequence: TGTGCCAGCGCAGAGGGCCTAGCGGAGAACGCGAACACCGGGGAGCTGTTTTTT.

The genes are TRBV4-2 and TRBJ2-7, with 11 bases that match TRBD2. This CDR3 is built from 15 residues. Losses at the gene ends were 5 bases for V and 4 bases for J; bases not matched to a gene: 7. Per germline, CDR1 LGHNA and CDR2 YNFKEQ. The CDR3 DNA follows: TGTGCCAGCAGCTTGACTAGCGGGAATCGATACGAGCAGTACTTC. Translating gives CASSLTSGNRYEQYF.